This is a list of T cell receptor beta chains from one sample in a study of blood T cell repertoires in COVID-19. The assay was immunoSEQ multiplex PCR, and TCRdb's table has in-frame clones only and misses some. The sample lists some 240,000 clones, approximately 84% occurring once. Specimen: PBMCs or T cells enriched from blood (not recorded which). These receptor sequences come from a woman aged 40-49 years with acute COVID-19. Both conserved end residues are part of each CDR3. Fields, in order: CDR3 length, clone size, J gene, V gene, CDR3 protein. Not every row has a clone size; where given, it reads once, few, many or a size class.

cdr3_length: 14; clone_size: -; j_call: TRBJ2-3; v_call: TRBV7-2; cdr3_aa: CASRTGGAADTQYF
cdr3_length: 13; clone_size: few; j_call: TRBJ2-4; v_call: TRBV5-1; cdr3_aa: CASRGTEKNIQYF
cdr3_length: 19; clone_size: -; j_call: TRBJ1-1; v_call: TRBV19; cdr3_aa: CASSISEQGLVFTGTEAFF
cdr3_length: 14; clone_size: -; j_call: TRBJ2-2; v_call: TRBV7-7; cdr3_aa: CASGGQGRTGELFF
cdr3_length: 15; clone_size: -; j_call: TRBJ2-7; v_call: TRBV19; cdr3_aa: CASSIGGRGPYEQYF
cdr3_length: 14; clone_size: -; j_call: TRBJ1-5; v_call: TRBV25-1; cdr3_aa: CASSDGDKGQPQHF
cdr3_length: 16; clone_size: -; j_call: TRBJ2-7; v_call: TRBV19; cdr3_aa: CASSIASTDYSYEQYF
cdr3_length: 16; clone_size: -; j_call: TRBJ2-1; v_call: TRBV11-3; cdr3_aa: CASSFLGWSDYNEQFF
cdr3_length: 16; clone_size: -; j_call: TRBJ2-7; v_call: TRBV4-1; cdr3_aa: CASSQNPGQGAYEQYF
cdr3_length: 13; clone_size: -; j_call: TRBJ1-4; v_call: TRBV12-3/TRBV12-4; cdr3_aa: CASSFGGNEKLFF
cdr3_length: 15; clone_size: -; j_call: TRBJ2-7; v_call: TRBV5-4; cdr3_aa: CASSSRTSGTYEQYF
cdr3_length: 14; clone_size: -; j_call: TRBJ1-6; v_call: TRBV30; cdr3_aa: CAWKWQGYNSPLHF
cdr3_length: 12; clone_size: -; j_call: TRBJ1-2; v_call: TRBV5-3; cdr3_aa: CARRPDNAGYTF
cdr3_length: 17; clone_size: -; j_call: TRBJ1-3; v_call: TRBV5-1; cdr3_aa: CASSLTLSRDSGNTIYF
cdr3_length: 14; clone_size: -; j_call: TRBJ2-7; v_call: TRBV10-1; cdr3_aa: CASSESSGGEEQYF
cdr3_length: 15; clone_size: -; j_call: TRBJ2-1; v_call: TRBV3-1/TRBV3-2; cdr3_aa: CASSHTGGLDNEQFF
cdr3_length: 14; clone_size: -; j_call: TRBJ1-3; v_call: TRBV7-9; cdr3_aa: CASSRHQPGNTIYF